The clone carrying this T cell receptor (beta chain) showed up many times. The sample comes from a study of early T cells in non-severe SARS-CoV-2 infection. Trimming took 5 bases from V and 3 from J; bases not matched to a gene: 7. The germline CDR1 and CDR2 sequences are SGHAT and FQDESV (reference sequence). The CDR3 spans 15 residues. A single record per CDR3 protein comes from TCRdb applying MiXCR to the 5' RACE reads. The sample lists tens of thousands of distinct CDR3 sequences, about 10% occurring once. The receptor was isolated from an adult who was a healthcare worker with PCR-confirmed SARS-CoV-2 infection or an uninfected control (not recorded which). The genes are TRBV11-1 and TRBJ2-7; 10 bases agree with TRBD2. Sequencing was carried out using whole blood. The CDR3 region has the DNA TGTGCCAGCAGCCCGGGGGGACTAGCGTTCTACGAGCAGTACTTC. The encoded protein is CASSPGGLAFYEQYF.